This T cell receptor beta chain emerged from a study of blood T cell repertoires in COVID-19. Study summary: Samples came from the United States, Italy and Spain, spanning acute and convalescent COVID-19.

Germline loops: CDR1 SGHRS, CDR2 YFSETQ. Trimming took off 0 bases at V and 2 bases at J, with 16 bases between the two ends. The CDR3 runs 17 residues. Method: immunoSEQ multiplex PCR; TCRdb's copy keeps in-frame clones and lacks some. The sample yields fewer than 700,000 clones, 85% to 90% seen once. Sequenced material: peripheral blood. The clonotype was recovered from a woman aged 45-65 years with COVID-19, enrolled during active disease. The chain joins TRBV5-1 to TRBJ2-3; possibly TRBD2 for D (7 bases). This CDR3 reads CASSLGRGGATTDTQYF. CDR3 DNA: TGCGCCAGCAGCTTGGGGAGGGGGGGAGCCACCACAGATACGCAGTATTTT.